What follows are 7 T cell receptor beta chains derived from one specimen sequenced in a study of blood T cell repertoires in COVID-19. Clones were sequenced by immunoSEQ multiplex PCR, and TCRdb holds only the in-frame ones, with some missing. The table has about 350,000 clones, about 90% seen once. Sequences were obtained from PBMCs or T cells enriched from blood (not recorded which). Source of these receptors: a woman between 25 and 40 years old who had recovered from COVID-19.

This clone appeared a single time. The chain combines TRBV3-1 (or the pseudogene TRBV3-2) with TRBJ2-7; a possible D gene is TRBD2 (6 bases). This CDR3 comprises 14 residues. V lost 2 bases to trimming and J lost 2 bases, with 10 bases between them. CDR1 is LGHDT and CDR2 is YNNKEL in the germline V gene (reference sequence). The CDR3 loop reads CASSQIAAPYEQYF. The CDR3 DNA reads TGTGCCAGCAGCCAAATAGCGGCGCCCTACGAGCAGTACTTC.

The chain combines TRBV6-5 with TRBJ1-5; 11 bases fit TRBD1. This CDR3 is built from 15 residues. The V gene end was trimmed by 8 bases and the J gene end by 8 bases; junction bases not matched to a gene: 11. Per the germline V gene, CDR1 is MNHEY and CDR2 is SVGAGI. The CDR3 region has the DNA TGTGCCAGCGTGTCAGGACAGGGGGCTTCTGAGCCCCAGCATTTT. Translated, it gives CASVSGQGASEPQHF.

The J gene is TRBJ2-5, the V gene TRBV23-1, with 9 bases identical to TRBD1. TRBV23-1 is an open reading frame whose function is uncertain. The CDR3 contains 17 residues. V was pared by 2 bases and J by 2 bases, with 9 bases of the junction left unmatched. CDR3 amino acids: CASSQTPTGQGQETQYF. CDR3 sequence (DNA): TGCGCCAGCAGTCAAACCCCGACGGGACAGGGACAAGAGACCCAGTACTTC.

This rearrangement joins TRBV10-1 to TRBJ2-7, with TRBD2 matching over 7 bases. The junction had 8 bases not matched to a gene; V was cut back by 6 bases and J by 0 bases. The CDR3 sequence is 15 residues long. Germline V gives CDR1 WNHNN, CDR2 SYGVQD (reference sequence). CDR3 nucleotides: TGCGCCAGCAGCCCTTTCGGGGGGACCTCCTACGAGCAGTACTTC. Encoded protein: CASSPFGGTSYEQYF.

The chain recombines TRBV4-1 with TRBJ2-7; 7 bases align to TRBD1. The CDR3 runs to 15 residues. Germline-derived CDR1 and CDR2 are MGHRA and YSYEKL. Germline trimming cut 4 bases from V and 2 bases from J; bases unmatched to any gene: 8. The chain's CDR3 is CASSLTGADAYEQYF. DNA for the CDR3: TGCGCCAGCAGCCTAACAGGGGCGGACGCCTACGAGCAGTACTTC.

This clone was detected a few times. Written as DNA, the CDR3 is TGTGCCAGTAGTATATTTCCGGAGGAACCCTATGGCTACACCTTC. Its translation: CASSIFPEEPYGYTF. This chain uses TRBV19 with TRBJ1-2; D gene ambiguous. This CDR3 is 15 amino acids long. V was clipped by 2 bases and J by 4 bases, with 14 bases between them. The germline CDR1 and CDR2 sequences are LNHDA and SQIVND (reference sequence).

A single count supports this clone. This chain uses TRBV2 with TRBJ1-4, with TRBD1 as a possible D gene (5 bases). V was shortened by 9 bases and J by 8 bases, with 13 bases between the two germline ends. The CDR3 contains 12 residues. Germline values: CDR1 SNHLY, CDR2 FYNNEI. The DNA of the CDR3 is TGTGCCAGTCTTTCAGGGTCCGAAAAACTGTTTTTT. It is translated as CASLSGSEKLFF.